This T cell receptor (beta chain) comes out of a study of T cells in Graves' hyperthyroidism and ophthalmopathy. Study-wide results and caveats: A median around 6 months before onset, the model predicted ophthalmopathy.

On this clonotype itself: Its specificity is unknown.

Amplification of TCR beta CDR3 regions used RNA as the template. TCR CDR3 underwent first-round RT-PCR with the HTBI primer set. TCRdb redid the calling of the multiplex PCR reads with MiXCR, one entry per CDR3 protein. This sample has hundreds of thousands of distinct CDR3 sequences, with 15% to 18% found just once. Clinical symptoms, serum thyroxine and TRAb, thyroid ultrasound and orbital computed tomography were used for the diagnoses. V lost 7 bases, J lost 6 bases, and 18 bases lay in between. From germline, CDR1 is LNHDA and CDR2 SQIVND (reference sequence). This CDR3 is 15 amino acids long. The sample consisted of blood. The sequence was collected from a woman aged 18-29 years with Graves' hyperthyroidism. The chain carries TRBV19 and TRBJ1-4, with a possible D match to TRBD1 (5 bases). The CDR3 region has the DNA TGTGCCAGTACCCTGGGCGGGGGGAACGATGAAAAACTGTTTTTT. Its protein is CASTLGGGNDEKLFF.